This T cell receptor beta chain is from a study of control samples from healthy donors and cancer patients. TCRdb keeps only in-frame clones here, not all; method: immunoSEQ multiplex PCR. The table has over 150,000 clones, roughly 95% seen once. Germline V gives CDR1 MNHEY, CDR2 SVGAGI. This CDR3 spans 15 amino acids. The ends were cut back, 5 bases at V and 11 bases at J, with 24 bases in the middle. This chain uses TRBV6-5 with TRBJ1-1; perhaps TRBD1 as D (6 bases). The sequenced material came from blood. The sequence was collected from a woman in her twenties or thirties in good health. CDR3 sequence (DNA): TGTGCCAGCAGTCGAGGGGCCCAGGGGCTGCCCGAGGCTTTCTTT. It encodes CASSRGAQGLPEAFF.